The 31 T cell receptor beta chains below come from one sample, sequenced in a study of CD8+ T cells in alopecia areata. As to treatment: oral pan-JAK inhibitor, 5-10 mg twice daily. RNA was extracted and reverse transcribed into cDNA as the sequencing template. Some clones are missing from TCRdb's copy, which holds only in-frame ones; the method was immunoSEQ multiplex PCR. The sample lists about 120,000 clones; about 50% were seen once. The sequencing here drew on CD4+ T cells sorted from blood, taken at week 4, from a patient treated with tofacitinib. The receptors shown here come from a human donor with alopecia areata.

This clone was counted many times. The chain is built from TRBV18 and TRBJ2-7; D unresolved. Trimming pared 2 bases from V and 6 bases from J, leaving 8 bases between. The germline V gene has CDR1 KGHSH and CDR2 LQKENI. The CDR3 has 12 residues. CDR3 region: CASSPSALEQYF. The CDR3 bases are TGTGCCAGCTCACCATCCGCCCTCGAGCAGTACTTC. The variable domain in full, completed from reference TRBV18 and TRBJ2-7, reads NAGVMQNPRHLVRRRGQEARLRCSPMKGHSHVYWYRQLPEEGLKFMVYLQKENIIDESGMPKERFSAEFPKEGPSILRIQQVVRGDSAAYFCASSPSALEQYFGPGTRLTVT.

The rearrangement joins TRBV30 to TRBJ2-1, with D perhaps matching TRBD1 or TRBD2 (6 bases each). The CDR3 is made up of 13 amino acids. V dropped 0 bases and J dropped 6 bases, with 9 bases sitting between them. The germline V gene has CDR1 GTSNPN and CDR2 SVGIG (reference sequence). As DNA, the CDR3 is TGTGCCTGGAGTGTAGGGGGGCTCAATGAGCAGTTCTTC. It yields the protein CAWSVGGLNEQFF.

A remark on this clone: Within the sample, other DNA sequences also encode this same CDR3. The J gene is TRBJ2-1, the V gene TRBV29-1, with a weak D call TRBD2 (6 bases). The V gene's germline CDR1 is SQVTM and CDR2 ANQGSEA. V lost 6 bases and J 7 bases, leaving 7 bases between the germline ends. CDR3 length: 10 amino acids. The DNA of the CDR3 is TGCAGCGTCCGGGGGAATGAGCAGTTCTTC. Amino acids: CSVRGNEQFF.

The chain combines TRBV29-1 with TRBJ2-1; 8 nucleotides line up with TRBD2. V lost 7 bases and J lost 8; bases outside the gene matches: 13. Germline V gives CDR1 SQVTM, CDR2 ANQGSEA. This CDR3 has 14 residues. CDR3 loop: CSGDGGARLDEQFF. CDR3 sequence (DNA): TGCAGCGGAGACGGGGGGGCTAGGTTGGATGAGCAGTTCTTC.

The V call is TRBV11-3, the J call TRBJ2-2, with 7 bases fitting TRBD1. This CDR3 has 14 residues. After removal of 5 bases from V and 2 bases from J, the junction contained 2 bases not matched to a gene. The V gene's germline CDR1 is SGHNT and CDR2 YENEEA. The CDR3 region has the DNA TGTGCCAGCAGCCGACAGGGAAACACCGGGGAGCTGTTTTTT. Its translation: CASSRQGNTGELFF. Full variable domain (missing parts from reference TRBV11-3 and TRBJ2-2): EAGVVQSPRYKIIEKKQPVAFWCNPISGHNTLYWYLQNLGQGPELLIRYENEEAVDDSQLPKDRFSAERLKGVDSTLKIQPAELGDSAVYLCASSRQGNTGELFFGEGSRLTVL.

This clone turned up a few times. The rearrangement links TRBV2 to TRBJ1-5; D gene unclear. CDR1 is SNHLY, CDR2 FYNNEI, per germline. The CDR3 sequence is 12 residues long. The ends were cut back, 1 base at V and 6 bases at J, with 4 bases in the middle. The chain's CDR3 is CASSEGAQPQHF. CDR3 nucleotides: TGTGCCAGCAGTGAAGGCGCTCAGCCCCAGCATTTT.

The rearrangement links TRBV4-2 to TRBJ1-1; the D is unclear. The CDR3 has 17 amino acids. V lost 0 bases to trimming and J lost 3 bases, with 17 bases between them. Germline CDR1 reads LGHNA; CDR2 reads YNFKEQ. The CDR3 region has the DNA TGTGCCAGCAGCCAAGAATTAGCTAGACCTGGGGACACTGAAGCTTTCTTT. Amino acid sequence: CASSQELARPGDTEAFF.

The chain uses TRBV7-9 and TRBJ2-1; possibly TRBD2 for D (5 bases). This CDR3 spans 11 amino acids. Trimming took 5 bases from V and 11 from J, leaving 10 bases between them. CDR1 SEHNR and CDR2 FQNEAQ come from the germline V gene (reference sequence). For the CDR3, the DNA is TGTGCCAGCAGCCCAGCGGCACAGCAGTTCTTC. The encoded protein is CASSPAAQQFF.

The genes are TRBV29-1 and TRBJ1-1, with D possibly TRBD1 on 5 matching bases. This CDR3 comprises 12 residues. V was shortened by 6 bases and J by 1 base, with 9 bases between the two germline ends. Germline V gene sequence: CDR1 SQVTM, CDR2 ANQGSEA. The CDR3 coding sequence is TGCAGCGTGGTCGACAGGAACACTGAAGCTTTCTTT. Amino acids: CSVVDRNTEAFF.

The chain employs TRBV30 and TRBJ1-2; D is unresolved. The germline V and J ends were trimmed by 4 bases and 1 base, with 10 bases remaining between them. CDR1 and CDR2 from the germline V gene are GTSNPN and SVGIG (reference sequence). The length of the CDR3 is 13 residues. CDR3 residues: CAWTGGSNYGYTF. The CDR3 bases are TGTGCCTGGACGGGCGGGAGTAACTATGGCTACACCTTC. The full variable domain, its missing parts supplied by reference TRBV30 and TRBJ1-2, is SQTIHQWPATLVQPVGSPLSLECTVEGTSNPNLYWYRQAAGRGLQLLFYSVGIGQISSEVPQNLSASRPQDRQFILSSKKLLLSDSGFYLCAWTGGSNYGYTFGSGTRLTVV.

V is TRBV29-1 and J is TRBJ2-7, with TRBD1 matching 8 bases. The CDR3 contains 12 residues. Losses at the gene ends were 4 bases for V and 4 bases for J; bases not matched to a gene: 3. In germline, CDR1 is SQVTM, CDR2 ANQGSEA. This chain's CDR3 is CSVVRQGYEQYF. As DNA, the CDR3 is TGCAGCGTTGTTAGACAGGGGTACGAGCAGTACTTC.

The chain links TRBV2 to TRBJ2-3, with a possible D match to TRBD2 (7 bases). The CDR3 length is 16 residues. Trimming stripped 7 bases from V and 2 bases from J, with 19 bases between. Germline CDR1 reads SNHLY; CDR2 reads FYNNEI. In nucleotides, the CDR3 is TGTGCCAGCAAGGGTAGGGGGGGCGCCCCCACAGATACGCAGTATTTT. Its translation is CASKGRGGAPTDTQYF.

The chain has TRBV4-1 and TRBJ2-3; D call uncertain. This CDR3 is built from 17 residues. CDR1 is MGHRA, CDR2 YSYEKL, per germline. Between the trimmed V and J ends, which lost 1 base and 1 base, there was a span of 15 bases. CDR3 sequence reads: CASSQVNMGFGTDTQYF. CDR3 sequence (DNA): TGCGCCAGCAGCCAAGTAAATATGGGGTTCGGCACAGATACGCAGTATTTT.

CDR3 sequence (DNA): TGTGCCAGCAGCGAGGTGGGCCTCTCCTACGAGCAGTACTTC. Protein product: CASSEVGLSYEQYF. The chain has TRBV5-6 and TRBJ2-7; D is undetermined. The germline V and J ends were trimmed by 4 bases and 0 bases, with 11 bases remaining between them. Germline V gives CDR1 SGHDT, CDR2 YYEEEE. The CDR3 consists of 14 residues.

CDR3: CSVVVQGRSNEQYF. CDR3 DNA sequence: TGCAGCGTTGTCGTACAGGGGCGAAGCAACGAGCAGTACTTC. J is TRBJ2-7 and V is TRBV29-1; 7 bases are shared with TRBD1. The trim removed 4 bases at V and 5 bases at J, leaving 11 bases unmatched. The CDR3 is 14 amino acids. The germline V gene has CDR1 SQVTM and CDR2 ANQGSEA.

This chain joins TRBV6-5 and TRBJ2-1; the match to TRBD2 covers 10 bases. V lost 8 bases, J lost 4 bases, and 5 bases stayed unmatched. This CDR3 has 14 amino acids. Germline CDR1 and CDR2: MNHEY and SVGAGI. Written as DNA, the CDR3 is TGTGCCAGCGTAGCGGGAGGCAATTACAATGAGCAGTTCTTC. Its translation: CASVAGGNYNEQFF.

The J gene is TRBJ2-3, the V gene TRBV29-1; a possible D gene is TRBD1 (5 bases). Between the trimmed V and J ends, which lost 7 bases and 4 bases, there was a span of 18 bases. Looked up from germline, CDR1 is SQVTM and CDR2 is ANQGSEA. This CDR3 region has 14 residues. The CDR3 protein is CSGARNLGADTQYF. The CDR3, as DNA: TGCAGCGGGGCAAGGAACTTAGGGGCAGATACGCAGTATTTT.

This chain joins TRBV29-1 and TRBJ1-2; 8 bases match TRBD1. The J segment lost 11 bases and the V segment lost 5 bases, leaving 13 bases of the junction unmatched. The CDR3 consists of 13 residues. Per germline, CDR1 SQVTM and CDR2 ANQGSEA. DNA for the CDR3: TGCAGCGTTACCCTCGGGACAGGTCGCGGGTACACCTTC. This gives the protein CSVTLGTGRGYTF.

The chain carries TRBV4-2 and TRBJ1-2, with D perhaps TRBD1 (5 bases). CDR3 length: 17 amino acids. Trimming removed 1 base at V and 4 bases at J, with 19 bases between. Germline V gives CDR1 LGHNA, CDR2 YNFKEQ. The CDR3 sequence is CASSQAARDGRSYGYTF. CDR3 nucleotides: TGTGCCAGCAGCCAAGCCGCCCGGGACGGACGATCCTATGGCTACACCTTC.

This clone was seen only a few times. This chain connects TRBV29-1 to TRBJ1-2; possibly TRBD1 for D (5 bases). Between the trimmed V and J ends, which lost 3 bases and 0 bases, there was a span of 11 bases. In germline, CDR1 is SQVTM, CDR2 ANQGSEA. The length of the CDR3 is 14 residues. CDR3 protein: CSVDSLGANYGYTF. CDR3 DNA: TGCAGCGTTGATTCCCTGGGGGCTAACTATGGCTACACCTTC.

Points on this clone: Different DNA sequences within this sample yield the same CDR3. The CDR3 loop reads CASSGQGTYEQYF. CDR3 DNA: TGTGCCAGCAGTGGACAGGGGACCTACGAGCAGTACTTC. The chain employs TRBV2 and TRBJ2-7, with 8 bases fitting TRBD1. Germline V gene sequence: CDR1 SNHLY, CDR2 FYNNEI. The CDR3 covers 13 residues. The V and J ends lost 4 bases and 2 bases, in that order; junction bases with no gene match: 1.

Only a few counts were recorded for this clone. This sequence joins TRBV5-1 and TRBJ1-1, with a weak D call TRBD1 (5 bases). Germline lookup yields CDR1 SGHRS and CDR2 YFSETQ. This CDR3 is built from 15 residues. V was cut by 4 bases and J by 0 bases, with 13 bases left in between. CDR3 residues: CASSPYQTVNTEAFF. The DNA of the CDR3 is TGCGCCAGCAGCCCGTATCAGACAGTGAACACTGAAGCTTTCTTT.

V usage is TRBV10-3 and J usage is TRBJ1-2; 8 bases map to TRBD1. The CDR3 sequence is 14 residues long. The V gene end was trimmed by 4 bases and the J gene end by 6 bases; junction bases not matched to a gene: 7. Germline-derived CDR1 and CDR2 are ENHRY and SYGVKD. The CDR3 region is CAISVQGAKDGYTF. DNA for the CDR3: TGTGCCATCAGTGTTCAGGGGGCAAAGGATGGCTACACCTTC.

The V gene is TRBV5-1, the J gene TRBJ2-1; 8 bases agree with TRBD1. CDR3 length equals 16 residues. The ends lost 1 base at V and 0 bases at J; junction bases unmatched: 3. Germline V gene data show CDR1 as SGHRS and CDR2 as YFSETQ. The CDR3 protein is CASSLRQGFSYNEQFF. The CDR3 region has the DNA TGCGCCAGCAGCTTGAGACAGGGGTTCTCCTACAATGAGCAGTTCTTC.

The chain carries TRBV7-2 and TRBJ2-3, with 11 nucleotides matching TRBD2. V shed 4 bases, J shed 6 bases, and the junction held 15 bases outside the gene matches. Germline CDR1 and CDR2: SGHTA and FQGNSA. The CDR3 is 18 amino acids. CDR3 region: CASSSYYGTSGRRDTQYF. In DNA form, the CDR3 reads TGTGCCAGCAGCTCTTATTACGGGACTAGCGGACGCAGGGATACGCAGTATTTT.

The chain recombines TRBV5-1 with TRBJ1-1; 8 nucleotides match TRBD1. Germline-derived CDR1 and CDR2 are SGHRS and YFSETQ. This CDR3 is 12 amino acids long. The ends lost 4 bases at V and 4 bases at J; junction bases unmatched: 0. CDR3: CASSGQGTEAFF. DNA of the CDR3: TGCGCCAGCAGCGGACAGGGCACTGAAGCTTTCTTT.

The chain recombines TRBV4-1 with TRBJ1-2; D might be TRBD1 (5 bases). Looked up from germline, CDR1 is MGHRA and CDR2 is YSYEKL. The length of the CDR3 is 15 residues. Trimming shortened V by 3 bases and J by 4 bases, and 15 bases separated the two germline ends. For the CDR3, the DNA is TGCGCCAGCAGCCAGGTTGGTCAGGGCGGCTATGGCTACACCTTC. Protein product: CASSQVGQGGYGYTF.

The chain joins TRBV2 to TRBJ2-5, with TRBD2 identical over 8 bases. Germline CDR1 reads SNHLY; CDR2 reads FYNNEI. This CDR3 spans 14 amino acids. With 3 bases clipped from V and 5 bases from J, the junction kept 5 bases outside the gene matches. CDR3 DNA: TGTGCCAGCAGTGAGGGGACTAGATTGGAGACCCAGTACTTC. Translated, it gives CASSEGTRLETQYF.

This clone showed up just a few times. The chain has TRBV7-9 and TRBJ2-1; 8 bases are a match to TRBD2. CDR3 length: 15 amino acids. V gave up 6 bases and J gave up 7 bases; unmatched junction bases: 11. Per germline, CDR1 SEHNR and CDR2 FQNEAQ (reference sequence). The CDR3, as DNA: TGTGCCAGCAGTTTCCCTGGAAGCGGGGGAAATGAGCAGTTCTTC. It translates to CASSFPGSGGNEQFF.

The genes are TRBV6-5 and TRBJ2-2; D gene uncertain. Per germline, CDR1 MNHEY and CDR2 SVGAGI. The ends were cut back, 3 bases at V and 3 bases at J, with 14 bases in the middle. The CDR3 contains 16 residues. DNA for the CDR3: TGTGCCAGCAGTTATGACCCTCAACCGTACACCGGGGAGCTGTTTTTT. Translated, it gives CASSYDPQPYTGELFF.

CDR3 DNA: TGTGCCAGCAGCTCTGATCAGGGGACTGTCTACAATGAGCAGTTCTTC. Amino acids: CASSSDQGTVYNEQFF. The chain carries TRBV5-6 and TRBJ2-1, with D perhaps matching TRBD1 or TRBD2 (6 bases each). Germline CDR1 SGHDT, CDR2 YYEEEE. Trimming took 3 bases from V and 3 from J, leaving 16 bases between them. This CDR3 has 16 amino acids.